This TCR beta chain derives from a study of T cell changes during pregnancy in multiple sclerosis. From germline, CDR1 is SGDLS and CDR2 YYNGEE. The junction had 2 bases not matched to a gene; V was cut back by 3 bases and J by 1 base. The CDR3 has 15 amino acids. TCRdb's copy holds only in-frame clones and misses some; the assay was immunoSEQ multiplex PCR. The sample includes approximately 92,000 clones, approximately 93% of them seen just once. This clonotype was obtained from a female donor with multiple sclerosis, enrolled in a pregnancy study. The specimen was peripheral blood, collected after pregnancy. The rearrangement uses TRBV9 and TRBJ2-1; TRBD1 aligns across 9 bases. This chain's CDR3 is CASSDGTGSYNEQFF. Here the CDR3 DNA reads TGTGCCAGCAGCGATGGGACAGGGTCCTACAATGAGCAGTTCTTC.